Described below is a single T cell receptor (beta chain) sequence and its context. The V and J ends lost 0 bases and 3 bases respectively, with 10 bases between them. Looked up from germline, CDR1 is SGDLS and CDR2 is YYNGEE. The CDR3 spans 15 residues. Libraries were prepared by immunoSEQ multiplex PCR; TCRdb keeps only in-frame clonotypes and omits some of them. The sample holds about 380,000 clones, nearly 90% seen once. This specimen belongs to a study of blood T cell repertoires in COVID-19. Looking at the study overall: Nucleic acid was either cDNA or gDNA, and it came from T cells, B-cell-depleted T cells, or PBMCs.

The sequence was obtained from a young man with active or convalescent COVID-19. The J gene is TRBJ2-1, the V gene TRBV9; D may be TRBD2 (6 bases). The source material was peripheral blood. The CDR3 here is CASSVADGSYNEQFF. The CDR3 DNA sequence: TGTGCCAGCAGCGTAGCAGACGGGAGCTACAATGAGCAGTTCTTC.